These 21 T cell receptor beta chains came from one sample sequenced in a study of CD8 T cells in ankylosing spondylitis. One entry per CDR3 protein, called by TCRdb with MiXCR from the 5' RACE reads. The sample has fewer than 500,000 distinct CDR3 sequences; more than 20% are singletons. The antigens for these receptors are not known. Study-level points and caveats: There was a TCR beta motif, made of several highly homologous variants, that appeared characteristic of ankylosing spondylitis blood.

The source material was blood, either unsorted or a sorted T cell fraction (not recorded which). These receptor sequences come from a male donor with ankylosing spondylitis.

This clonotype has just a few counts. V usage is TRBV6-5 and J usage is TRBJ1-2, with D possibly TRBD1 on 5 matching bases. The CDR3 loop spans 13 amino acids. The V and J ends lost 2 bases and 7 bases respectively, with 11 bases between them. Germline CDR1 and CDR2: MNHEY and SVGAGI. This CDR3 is CASSYQVGGGYTF. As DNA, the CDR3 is TGTGCCAGCAGTTACCAAGTTGGGGGTGGCTACACCTTC.

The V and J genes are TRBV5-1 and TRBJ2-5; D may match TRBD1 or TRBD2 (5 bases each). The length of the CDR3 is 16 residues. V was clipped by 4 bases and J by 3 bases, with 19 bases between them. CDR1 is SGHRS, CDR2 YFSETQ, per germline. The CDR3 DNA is TGCGCCAGCAGCGGGACGGTCCTGACCGTAGAAGAGACCCAGTACTTC. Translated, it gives CASSGTVLTVEETQYF.

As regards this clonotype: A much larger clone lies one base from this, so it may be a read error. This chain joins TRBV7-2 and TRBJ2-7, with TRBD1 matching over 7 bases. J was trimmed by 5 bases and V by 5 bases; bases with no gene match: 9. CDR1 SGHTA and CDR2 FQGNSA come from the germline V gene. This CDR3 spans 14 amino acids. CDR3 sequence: CASSLSGTAHEQYF. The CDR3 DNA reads TGTGCCAGCAGCCTATCCGGGACAGCCCACGAGCAGTACTTC.

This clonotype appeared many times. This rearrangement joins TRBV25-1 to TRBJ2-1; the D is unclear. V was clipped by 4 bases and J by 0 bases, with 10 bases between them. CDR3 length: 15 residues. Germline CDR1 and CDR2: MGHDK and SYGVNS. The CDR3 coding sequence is TGTGCCAGCAGTGTAGGTCTCATCTCCTACAATGAGCAGTTCTTC. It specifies CASSVGLISYNEQFF.

CDR3 amino acids: CASGLAPLINQPQHF. The CDR3 nucleotides read TGTGCTAGTGGTTTGGCACCCCTAATTAATCAGCCCCAGCATTTT. This chain connects TRBV12-5 to TRBJ1-5; D remains ambiguous. CDR3 length: 15 residues. In germline, CDR1 is LGHNT, CDR2 FRNRAP. Trimming took off 1 base at V and 4 bases at J, with 11 bases between the two ends.

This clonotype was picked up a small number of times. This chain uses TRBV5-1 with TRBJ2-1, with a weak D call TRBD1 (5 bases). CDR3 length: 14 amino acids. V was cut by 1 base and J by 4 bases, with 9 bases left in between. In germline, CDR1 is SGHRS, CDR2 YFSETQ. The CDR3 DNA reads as TGCGCCAGCAGCTTGCAGGGAATGTACAATGAGCAGTTCTTC. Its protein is CASSLQGMYNEQFF.

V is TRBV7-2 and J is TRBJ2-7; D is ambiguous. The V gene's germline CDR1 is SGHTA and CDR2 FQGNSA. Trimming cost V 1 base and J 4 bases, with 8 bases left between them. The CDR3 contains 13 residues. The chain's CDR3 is CASSLVSDYEQYF. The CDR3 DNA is TGTGCCAGCAGCTTAGTATCAGATTACGAGCAGTACTTC.

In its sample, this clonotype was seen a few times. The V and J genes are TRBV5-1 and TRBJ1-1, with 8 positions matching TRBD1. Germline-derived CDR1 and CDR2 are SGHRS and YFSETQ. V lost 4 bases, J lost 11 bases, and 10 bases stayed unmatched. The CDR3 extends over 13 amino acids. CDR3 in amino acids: CASSRGTGEGAFF. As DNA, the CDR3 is TGCGCCAGCAGCCGCGGGACAGGCGAAGGGGCTTTCTTT. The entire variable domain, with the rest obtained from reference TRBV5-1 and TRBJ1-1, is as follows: KAGVTQTPRYLIKTRGQQVTLSCSPISGHRSVSWYQQTPGQGLQFLFEYFSETQRNKGNFPGRFSGRQFSNSRSEMNVSTLELGDSALYLCASSRGTGEGAFFGQGTRLTVV.

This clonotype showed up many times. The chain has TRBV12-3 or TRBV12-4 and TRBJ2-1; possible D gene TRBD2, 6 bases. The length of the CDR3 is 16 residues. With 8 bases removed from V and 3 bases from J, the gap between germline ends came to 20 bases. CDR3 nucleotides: TGTGCCAGCCGCCCCAGGGACTGGGAGCTCTACAATGAGCAGTTCTTC. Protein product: CASRPRDWELYNEQFF.

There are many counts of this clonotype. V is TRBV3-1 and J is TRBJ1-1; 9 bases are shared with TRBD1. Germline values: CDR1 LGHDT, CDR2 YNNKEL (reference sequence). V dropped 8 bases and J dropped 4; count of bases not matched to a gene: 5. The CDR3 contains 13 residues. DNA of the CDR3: TGTGCCAGCGCCCGGGACAGGGTCACTGAAGCTTTCTTT. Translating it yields CASARDRVTEAFF. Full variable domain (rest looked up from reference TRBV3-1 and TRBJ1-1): DTAVSQTPKYLVTQMGNDKSIKCEQNLGHDTMYWYKQDSKKFLKIMFSYNNKELIINETVPNRFSPKSPDKAHLNLHINSLELGDSAVYFCASARDRVTEAFFGQGTRLTVV.

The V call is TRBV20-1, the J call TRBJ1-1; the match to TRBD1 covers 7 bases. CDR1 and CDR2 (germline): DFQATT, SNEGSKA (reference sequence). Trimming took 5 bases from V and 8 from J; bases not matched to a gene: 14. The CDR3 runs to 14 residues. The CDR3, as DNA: TGCAGTGCTCCGGGACAGTGGGGGCAACGGGAAGCTTTCTTT. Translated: CSAPGQWGQREAFF.

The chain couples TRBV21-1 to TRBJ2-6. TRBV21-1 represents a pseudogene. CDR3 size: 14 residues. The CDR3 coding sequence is TGTGCCAGCCCGGAAGGTTCTGGGGCCAACGTCCTGACTTTC. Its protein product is CASPEGSGANVLTF.

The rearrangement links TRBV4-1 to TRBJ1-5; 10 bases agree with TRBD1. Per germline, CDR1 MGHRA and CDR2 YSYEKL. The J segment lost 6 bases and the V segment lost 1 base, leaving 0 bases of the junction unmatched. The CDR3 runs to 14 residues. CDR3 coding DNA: TGCGCCAGCAGCCAAGGGACAGGGGGTCAGCCCCAGCATTTT. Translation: CASSQGTGGQPQHF.

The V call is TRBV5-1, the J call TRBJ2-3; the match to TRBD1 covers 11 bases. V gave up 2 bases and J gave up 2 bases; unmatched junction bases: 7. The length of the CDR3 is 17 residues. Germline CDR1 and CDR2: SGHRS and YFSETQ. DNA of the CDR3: TGCGCCAGCAGCTTACCCGGGACAGGGGGTCCCACAGATACGCAGTATTTT. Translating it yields CASSLPGTGGPTDTQYF.

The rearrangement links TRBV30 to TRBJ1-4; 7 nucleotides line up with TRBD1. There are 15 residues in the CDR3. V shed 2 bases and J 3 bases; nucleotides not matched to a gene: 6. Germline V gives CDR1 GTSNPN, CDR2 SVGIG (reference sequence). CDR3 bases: TGTGCCTGGAGTCCCGGACAGGCCGCTAATGAAAAACTGTTTTTT. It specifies CAWSPGQAANEKLFF.

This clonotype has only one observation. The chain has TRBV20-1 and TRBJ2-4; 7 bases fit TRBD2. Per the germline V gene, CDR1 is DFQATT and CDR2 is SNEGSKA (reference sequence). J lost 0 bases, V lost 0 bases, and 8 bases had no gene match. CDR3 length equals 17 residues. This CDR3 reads CSAREGEGNLAKNIQYF. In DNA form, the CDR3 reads TGCAGTGCTAGAGAAGGGGAGGGGAATCTAGCCAAAAACATTCAGTACTTC.

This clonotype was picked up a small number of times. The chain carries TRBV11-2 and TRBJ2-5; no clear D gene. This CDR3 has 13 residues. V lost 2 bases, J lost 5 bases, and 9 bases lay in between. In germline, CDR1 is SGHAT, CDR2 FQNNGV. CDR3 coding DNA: TGTGCCAGCAGCTTAAGCTGGGCGGAGACCCAGTACTTC. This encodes CASSLSWAETQYF.

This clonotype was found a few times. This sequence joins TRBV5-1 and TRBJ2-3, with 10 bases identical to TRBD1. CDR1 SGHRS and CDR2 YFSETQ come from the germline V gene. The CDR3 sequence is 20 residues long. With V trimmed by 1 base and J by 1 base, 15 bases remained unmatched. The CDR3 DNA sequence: TGCGCCAGCAGCTTGCCGTCCGGGACAGGGGTGGTCGGGGGCACAGATACGCAGTATTTT. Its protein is CASSLPSGTGVVGGTDTQYF.

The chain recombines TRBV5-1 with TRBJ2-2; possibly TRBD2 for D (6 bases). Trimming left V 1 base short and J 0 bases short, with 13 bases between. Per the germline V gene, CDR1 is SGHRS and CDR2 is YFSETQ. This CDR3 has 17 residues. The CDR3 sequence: CASSLLGLLANTGELFF. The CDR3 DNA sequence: TGCGCCAGCAGCTTGCTGGGACTTCTCGCGAACACCGGGGAGCTGTTTTTT.

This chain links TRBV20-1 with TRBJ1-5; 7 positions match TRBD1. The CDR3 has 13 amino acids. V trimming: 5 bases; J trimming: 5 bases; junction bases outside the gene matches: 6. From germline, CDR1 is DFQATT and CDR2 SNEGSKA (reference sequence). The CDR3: CSARTGEDQPQHF. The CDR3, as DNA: TGCAGTGCTCGGACAGGTGAGGATCAGCCCCAGCATTTT.

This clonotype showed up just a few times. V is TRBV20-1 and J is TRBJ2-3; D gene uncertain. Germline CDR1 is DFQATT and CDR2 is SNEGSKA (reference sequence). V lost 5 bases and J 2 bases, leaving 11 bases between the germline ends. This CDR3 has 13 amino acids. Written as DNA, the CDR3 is TGCAGTGCTCAGAGCCCCGTCACAGATACGCAGTATTTT. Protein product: CSAQSPVTDTQYF.